This record covers a single TCR beta chain. What it recognizes is unknown. These data come from a study of pediatric ulcerative colitis. TCRdb's table, derived via immunoSEQ multiplex PCR, lists solely in-frame clones and lacks some. Seen here are 55,000 to 65,000 clones, 77% observed once, and the top ten hold around 5.3%. Trimming cost V 2 bases and J 8 bases, with 15 bases left between them. Germline-derived CDR1 and CDR2 are SGHVS and FNYEAQ. The CDR3 sequence is 15 residues long. Study findings and constraints: Blood samples from a couple of patients yielded substantially fewer templates and were excluded from blood-rectal overlap analysis.

The chain recombines TRBV7-6 with TRBJ1-4, with D possibly TRBD1 on 6 matching bases. The sequence was collected from a boy between 10 and 17 years old with moderate ulcerative colitis. Sequencing was carried out using blood. For the CDR3, the DNA is TGTGCCAGCAGCTTACGAGGGGGTCATGGCGAAAAACTGTTTTTT. Encoded protein: CASSLRGGHGEKLFF.